The 26 T cell receptor beta chains presented below share a single source sample, sequenced in a study of blood T cell repertoires in COVID-19. Produced via immunoSEQ multiplex PCR; TCRdb's table is partial and in-frame only. The repertoire consists of tens of thousands of clones, with 85% occurring once and the leading ten covering less than 4.5%. Specimen: peripheral blood. These receptors were taken from a man in his sixties with acute or convalescent COVID-19.

The rearrangement uses TRBV18 and TRBJ1-1, with D hard to call. CDR1 and CDR2 (germline): KGHSH, LQKENI. CDR3 size: 15 residues. V gave up 6 bases and J gave up 4 bases, with 18 bases separating them. CDR3 DNA: TGTGCCAGCTCTAAACTCCCCCAGGTGGGCACTGAAGCTTTCTTT. Protein sequence: CASSKLPQVGTEAFF.

CDR3 sequence reads: CASTIRPTGTYNEQFF. The CDR3 DNA reads as TGTGCCAGCACCATACGACCGACAGGGACCTACAATGAGCAGTTCTTC. This chain links TRBV5-5 with TRBJ2-1, with 7 bases fitting TRBD1. J lost 2 bases, V lost 6 bases, and 11 bases had no gene match. CDR3 length: 16 residues. Germline assignment: CDR1 SGHKS and CDR2 YYEKEE (reference sequence).

The chain has TRBV14 and TRBJ2-7; D gene ambiguous. Germline CDR1 and CDR2: SGHDN and FVKESK. Trimming stripped 1 base from V and 5 bases from J, with 6 bases between. This CDR3 is 12 amino acids long. In DNA, the CDR3 is TGTGCCAGCAGCCAAGTATGGCACGAGCAGTACTTC. Its translation: CASSQVWHEQYF.

This chain joins TRBV7-8 and TRBJ1-4; D is perhaps TRBD1 (5 bases). Germline V CDR1 and CDR2: SGHVS, FQNEAQ. CDR3 length: 14 residues. Trimming cost V 3 bases and J 8 bases, with 13 bases left between them. The CDR3 DNA reads TGTGCCAGCAGCTTTAGTAGGGGAGGAGAAAAACTGTTTTTT. The encoded protein is CASSFSRGGEKLFF.

This chain links TRBV28 with TRBJ2-1; 9 nucleotides line up with TRBD2. Trimming took 5 bases from V and 2 from J; bases not matched to a gene: 13. The V gene's germline CDR1 is MDHEN and CDR2 SYDVKM. The CDR3 runs to 18 residues. The CDR3 sequence: CASSTYGGRGVTYNEQFF. For the CDR3, the DNA is TGTGCCAGCAGTACTTATGGCGGGAGGGGAGTGACCTACAATGAGCAGTTCTTC.

The chain uses TRBV11-2 and TRBJ1-5; D is unresolved. The germline V gene has CDR1 SGHAT and CDR2 FQNNGV. The V end lost 4 bases, the J end lost 4 bases, and 26 bases lay between the germline ends. This CDR3 region has 19 residues. Here the CDR3 reads CASSSSLEPLGSRNQPQHF. CDR3 coding DNA: TGTGCCAGCAGCTCATCCCTGGAACCGCTCGGGTCCCGAAATCAGCCCCAGCATTTT.

This chain connects TRBV5-1 to TRBJ1-2; TRBD1 matches at 7 bases. V gave up 5 bases and J gave up 1 base; unmatched junction bases: 5. The germline V gene encodes CDR1 SGHRS and CDR2 YFSETQ. The CDR3 covers 14 residues. CDR3 DNA: TGCGCCAGCAGGGATCAGGGGGGTAACTATGGCTACACCTTC. Protein sequence: CASRDQGGNYGYTF.

The rearrangement joins TRBV5-1 to TRBJ1-2; D gene uncertain. V gave up 1 base and J gave up 6 bases, with 13 bases separating them. This CDR3 is built from 14 residues. Germline V gene sequence: CDR1 SGHRS, CDR2 YFSETQ. CDR3 loop: CASSLFLSGHGYTF. CDR3 DNA: TGCGCCAGCAGCTTGTTTCTGTCAGGTCATGGCTACACCTTC.

The J gene is TRBJ1-4, the V gene TRBV11-2, with 7 bases lining up with TRBD1. CDR3 length equals 15 residues. With 5 bases clipped from V and 5 bases from J, the junction kept 8 bases outside the gene matches. Germline CDR1 SGHAT, CDR2 FQNNGV. The CDR3 DNA follows: TGTGCCAGCAGCCCCGCCGGACAGGCAAATGAAAAACTGTTTTTT. Translated, it gives CASSPAGQANEKLFF.

The chain links TRBV27 to TRBJ1-6; D is possibly TRBD1 (6 bases). The CDR3 runs 16 residues. Germline CDR1 and CDR2: MNHEY and SMNVEV (reference sequence). V lost 10 bases and J 6 bases, leaving 22 bases between the germline ends. The CDR3 sequence: CATKTYNRAANSPLHF. In DNA form, the CDR3 reads TGTGCCACCAAGACTTACAACAGGGCGGCTAATTCACCCCTCCACTTT.

This chain uses TRBV7-3 with TRBJ2-6, with 9 nucleotides matching TRBD1. The ends lost 5 bases at V and 5 bases at J; junction bases unmatched: 4. Germline V gives CDR1 SGHTA, CDR2 FQGTGA. The CDR3 extends over 15 amino acids. The CDR3 bases are TGTGCCAGCAGCCCCGGACAGGGGAGGGCCAACGTCCTGACTTTC. Translated: CASSPGQGRANVLTF.

The chain employs TRBV2 and TRBJ2-5; 12 bases align to TRBD2. Germline CDR1 reads SNHLY; CDR2 reads FYNNEI. This CDR3 has 14 residues. V shed 4 bases, J shed 3 bases, and the junction held 0 bases outside the gene matches. CDR3 DNA sequence: TGTGCCAGCAGTGGACTAGCGGGGGAAGAGACCCAGTACTTC. As protein: CASSGLAGEETQYF.

This sequence joins TRBV5-4 and TRBJ2-3, with D maybe TRBD1 (5 bases). The CDR3 has 13 residues. Trimming pared 6 bases from V and 1 base from J, leaving 9 bases between. CDR1 is SGHNT, CDR2 YYREEE, per germline (reference sequence). DNA of the CDR3: TGTGCCAGCACCCAACAGGGCACAGATACGCAGTATTTT. Translated, it gives CASTQQGTDTQYF.

This clone was observed a few times. V is TRBV24-1 and J is TRBJ2-5; TRBD1 matches 9 bases. Trimming took 8 bases from V and 4 from J; bases not matched to a gene: 4. Germline CDR1 KGHDR, CDR2 SFDVKD. The CDR3 length is 13 residues. CDR3 DNA sequence: TGTGCCACCAACAGGGGGCTTGGAGAGACCCAGTACTTC. This encodes CATNRGLGETQYF.

The V and J genes are TRBV5-6 and TRBJ2-5, with TRBD2 identical over 8 bases. The CDR3 extends over 15 amino acids. The V and J ends lost 3 bases and 3 bases, in that order; junction bases with no gene match: 7. Germline loops: CDR1 SGHDT, CDR2 YYEEEE. The CDR3 region has the DNA TGTGCCAGCAGCTGGCCTCTGCGGGGGGAAGAGACCCAGTACTTC. It translates to CASSWPLRGEETQYF.

The CDR3 sequence: CASSLGLFYEQYF. The CDR3 DNA reads TGTGCCAGCAGCCTTGGACTATTCTACGAGCAGTACTTC. The rearrangement links TRBV12-3 or TRBV12-4 to TRBJ2-7; weak D call: TRBD2 (6 bases). The V gene lost 6 bases and the J gene lost 3 bases, with 12 bases spanning the gap. CDR3 length equals 13 residues.

The genes are TRBV18 and TRBJ2-2; TRBD1 might be the D (5 bases). The CDR3 sequence is 15 residues long. CDR1 is KGHSH, CDR2 LQKENI, per germline. The germline V and J ends were trimmed by 3 bases and 0 bases, with 8 bases remaining between them. The CDR3 here is CASSPGRANTGELFF. DNA for the CDR3: TGTGCCAGCTCACCGGGCAGGGCGAACACCGGGGAGCTGTTTTTT.

The chain joins TRBV30 to TRBJ1-6, with D maybe TRBD1 (5 bases). V lost 4 bases and J lost 7, with 14 bases in between. Germline CDR1 reads GTSNPN; CDR2 reads SVGIG (reference sequence). This CDR3 contains 14 residues. DNA of the CDR3: TGTGCCTGGAACAGTCTCAAGGGGAATTCACCCCTCCACTTT. Its translation: CAWNSLKGNSPLHF.

CDR3 region: CASSQGGPASTDTQYF. The CDR3 DNA is TGTGCCAGCAGCCAAGGAGGTCCGGCTAGCACAGATACGCAGTATTTT. The V call is TRBV3-1 (or the pseudogene TRBV3-2), the J call TRBJ2-3, with D hard to call. V was cut by 1 base and J by 0 bases, with 11 bases left in between. The germline V gene encodes CDR1 LGHDT and CDR2 YNNKEL (reference sequence). The CDR3 has 16 residues.

The chain carries TRBV5-1 and TRBJ2-3; D unclear. V lost 1 base to trimming and J lost 3 bases, with 18 bases between them. The CDR3 totals 17 residues. The germline gives CDR1 SGHRS, CDR2 YFSETQ. CDR3 DNA: TGCGCCAGCAGCTTGACGACTTCCCCTTACACTACAGATACGCAGTATTTT. It translates to CASSLTTSPYTTDTQYF.

The chain has TRBV6-2 or TRBV6-3 and TRBJ1-2; D gene unclear. The germline V gene encodes CDR1 MNHEY and CDR2 SVGEGT. The V end lost 4 bases, the J end lost 7 bases, and 7 bases lay between the germline ends. This CDR3 is built from 11 residues. This chain's CDR3 is CASSSLSGYTF. CDR3 DNA sequence: TGTGCCAGCAGTTCCCTGAGTGGCTACACCTTC.

The V call is TRBV5-4, the J call TRBJ2-3, with 7 bases that match TRBD2. CDR1 is SGHNT, CDR2 YYREEE, per germline (reference sequence). The J segment lost 3 bases and the V segment lost 2 bases, leaving 3 bases of the junction unmatched. The CDR3 has 14 residues. The CDR3 is CASSLGLVTDTQYF. CDR3 coding DNA: TGTGCCAGCAGCTTAGGACTAGTAACAGATACGCAGTATTTT.

This clone has just a few counts. The chain carries TRBV30 and TRBJ1-1, with D perhaps matching TRBD1 (6 bases). The ends were cut back, 4 bases at V and 3 bases at J, with 12 bases in the middle. The CDR3 extends over 13 amino acids. CDR1 is GTSNPN and CDR2 is SVGIG in the germline V gene (reference sequence). CDR3 sequence reads: CAWKYRADTEAFF. The CDR3 nucleotides read TGTGCCTGGAAATACAGGGCGGACACTGAAGCTTTCTTT. The full variable domain, rest sourced from reference TRBV30 and TRBJ1-1, is SQTIHQWPATLVQPVGSPLSLECTVEGTSNPNLYWYRQAAGRGLQLLFYSVGIGQISSEVPQNLSASRPQDRQFILSSKKLLLSDSGFYLCAWKYRADTEAFFGQGTRLTVV.

The V call is TRBV6-6, the J call TRBJ1-1; tentatively, D is TRBD1 (5 bases). The CDR3 has 14 amino acids. With 7 bases removed from V and 1 base from J, the gap between germline ends came to 13 bases. The germline gives CDR1 MNHNY, CDR2 SVGAGI (reference sequence). The CDR3 DNA is TGTGCCAGCAACAGACAGTCCCCGAACACTGAAGCTTTCTTT. Translating gives CASNRQSPNTEAFF.

V and J are TRBV30 and TRBJ1-2; the match to TRBD1 covers 7 bases. The CDR3 extends over 15 amino acids. Looked up from germline, CDR1 is GTSNPN and CDR2 is SVGIG (reference sequence). The junction had 9 bases not matched to a gene; V was cut back by 2 bases and J by 3 bases. The CDR3 bases are TGTGCCTGGAGTCTAGGGCAGGGGGTTGACTATGGCTACACCTTC. Protein product: CAWSLGQGVDYGYTF.

V is TRBV7-9 and J is TRBJ1-2; the match to TRBD1 covers 10 bases. The CDR3 runs to 14 residues. V was pared by 5 bases and J by 4 bases, with 4 bases of the junction left unmatched. The germline V gene encodes CDR1 SEHNR and CDR2 FQNEAQ (reference sequence). The CDR3 DNA is TGTGCCAGCAGCCAGACAGGGGGCGGCTATGGCTACACCTTC. Translation: CASSQTGGGYGYTF.